This entry describes one TCR beta chain. This entry is derived from a study of radiotherapy plus CTLA-4 blockade in lung cancer. Data came from immunoSEQ multiplex PCR; TCRdb stores just in-frame clones and leaves some out. Of about 110,000 clones in the sample, approximately 87% were seen once. The CDR3 spans 14 residues. CDR1 is MNHNS, CDR2 SASEGT, per germline. Deletions cut 8 bases from V and 8 bases from J, with 19 bases between. The chain employs TRBV6-1 and TRBJ2-4; D perhaps matches TRBD2 (5 bases). The sequence came from a human donor with non-small cell lung cancer that progressed on radiotherapy plus ipilimumab. Some clones in this sample may be carry-over from other donors' samples. The sample was peripheral blood, taken from a patient treated with radiotherapy plus ipilimumab. CDR3 sequence reads: CASHQSISGDIQYF. CDR3 sequence (DNA): TGTGCCAGCCACCAATCGATATCCGGGGACATTCAGTACTTC.